This T cell receptor (beta chain) was obtained from a study of CD8 T cells in ankylosing spondylitis. With 4 bases clipped from V and 2 bases from J, the junction kept 9 bases outside the gene matches. The CDR3 has 16 residues. Per the germline V gene, CDR1 is SGHNT and CDR2 is YYREEE (reference sequence). Study findings and constraints: Among TCR beta sequences, a motif of eight or nine highly homologous variants appeared characteristic of ankylosing spondylitis blood. Clones tied to disease were said to be significantly enriched in matched ankylosing spondylitis synovial fluid.

A few counts support this clonotype. The antigen remains undetermined. Quantitative 5'-RACE with molecular barcodes generated TCR beta libraries. TCRdb re-called the 5' RACE reads with MiXCR, one entry per CDR3 protein. The repertoire has about 450,000 distinct CDR3 sequences, roughly a quarter of them found once; the top ten carry 0.85% to 1%. The receptor comes from a male donor with ankylosing spondylitis. The specimen sequenced was blood, either unsorted or a sorted T cell fraction (not recorded which). The chain employs TRBV5-4 and TRBJ2-3, with TRBD1 matching over 8 bases. CDR3 region: CASSTRQGKATDTQYF. The CDR3 DNA sequence: TGTGCCAGCAGCACCCGACAGGGGAAGGCCACAGATACGCAGTATTTT.